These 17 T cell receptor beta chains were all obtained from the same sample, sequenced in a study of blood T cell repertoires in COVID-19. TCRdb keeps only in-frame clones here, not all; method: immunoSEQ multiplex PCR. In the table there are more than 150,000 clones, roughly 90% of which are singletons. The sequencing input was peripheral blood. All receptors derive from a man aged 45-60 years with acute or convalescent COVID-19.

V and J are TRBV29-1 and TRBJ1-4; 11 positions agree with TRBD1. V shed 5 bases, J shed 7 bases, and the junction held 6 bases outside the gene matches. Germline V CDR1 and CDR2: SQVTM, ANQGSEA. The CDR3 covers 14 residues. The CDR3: CSVSGQGASEKLFF. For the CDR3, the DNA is TGCAGCGTTTCCGGACAGGGGGCTAGTGAAAAACTGTTTTTT. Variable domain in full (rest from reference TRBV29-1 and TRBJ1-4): SAVISQKPSRDICQRGTSLTIQCQVDSQVTMMFWYRQQPGQSLTLIATANQGSEATYESGFVIDKFPISRPNLTFSTLTVSNMSPEDSSIYLCSVSGQGASEKLFFGSGTQLSVL.

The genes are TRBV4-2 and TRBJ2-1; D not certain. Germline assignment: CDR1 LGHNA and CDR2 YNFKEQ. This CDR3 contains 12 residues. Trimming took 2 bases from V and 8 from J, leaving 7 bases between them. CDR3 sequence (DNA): TGTGCCAGCAGCCAAATGGGCTATGAGCAGTTCTTC. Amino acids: CASSQMGYEQFF.

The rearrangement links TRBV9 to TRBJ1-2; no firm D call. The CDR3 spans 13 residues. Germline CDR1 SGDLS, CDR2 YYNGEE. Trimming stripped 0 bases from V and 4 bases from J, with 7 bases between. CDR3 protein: CASSVGYAYGYTF. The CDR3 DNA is TGTGCCAGCAGCGTAGGCTACGCCTATGGCTACACCTTC.

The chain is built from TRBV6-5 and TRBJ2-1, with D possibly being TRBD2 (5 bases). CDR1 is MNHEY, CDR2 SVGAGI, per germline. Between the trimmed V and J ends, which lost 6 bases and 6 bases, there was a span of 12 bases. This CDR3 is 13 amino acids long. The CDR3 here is CASSGLSGNEQFF. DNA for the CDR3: TGTGCCAGCAGCGGACTGAGCGGCAATGAGCAGTTCTTC.

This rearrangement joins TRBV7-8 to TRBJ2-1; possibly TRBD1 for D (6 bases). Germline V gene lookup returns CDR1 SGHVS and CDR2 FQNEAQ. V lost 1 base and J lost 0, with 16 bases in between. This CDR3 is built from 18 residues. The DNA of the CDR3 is TGTGCCAGCAGCTTAGTTTCGGGACACCCGAGCTCCTACAATGAGCAGTTCTTC. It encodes CASSLVSGHPSSYNEQFF.

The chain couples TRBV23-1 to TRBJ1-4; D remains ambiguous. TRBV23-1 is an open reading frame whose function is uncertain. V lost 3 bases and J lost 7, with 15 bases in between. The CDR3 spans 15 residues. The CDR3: CASSHPSDGPEKLFF. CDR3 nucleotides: TGCGCCAGCAGTCATCCCTCGGATGGGCCTGAAAAACTGTTTTTT.

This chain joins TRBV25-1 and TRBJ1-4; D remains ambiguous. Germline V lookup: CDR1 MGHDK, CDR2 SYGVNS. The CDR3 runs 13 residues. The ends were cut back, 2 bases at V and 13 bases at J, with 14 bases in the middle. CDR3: CASSEQTGGGLFF. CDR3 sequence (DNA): TGTGCCAGCAGTGAACAGACCGGCGGTGGACTGTTTTTT. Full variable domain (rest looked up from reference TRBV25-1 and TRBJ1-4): EADIYQTPRYLVIGTGKKITLECSQTMGHDKMYWYQQDPGMELHLIHYSYGVNSTEKGDLSSESTVSRIRTEHFPLTLESARPSHTSQYLCASSEQTGGGLFFGSGTQLSVL.

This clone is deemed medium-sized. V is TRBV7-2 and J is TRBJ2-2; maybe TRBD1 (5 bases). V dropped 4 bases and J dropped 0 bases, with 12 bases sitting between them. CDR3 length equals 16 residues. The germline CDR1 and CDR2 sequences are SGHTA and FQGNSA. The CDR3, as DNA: TGTGCCAGCAGCTCAACCAGGGCCGCGAACACCGGGGAGCTGTTTTTT. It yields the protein CASSSTRAANTGELFF. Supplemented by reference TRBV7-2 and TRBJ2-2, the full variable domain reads GAGVSQSPSNKVTEKGKDVELRCDPISGHTALYWYRQSLGQGLEFLIYFQGNSAPDKSGLPSDRFSAERTGGSVSTLTIQRTQQEDSAVYLCASSSTRAANTGELFFGEGSRLTVL.

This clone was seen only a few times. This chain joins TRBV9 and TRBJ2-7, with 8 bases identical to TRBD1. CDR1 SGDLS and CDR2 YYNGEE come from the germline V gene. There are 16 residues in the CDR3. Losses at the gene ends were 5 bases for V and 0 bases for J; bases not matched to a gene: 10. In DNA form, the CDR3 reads TGTGCCAGCAGTCTCCTGGGACAGGCAAACTCCTACGAGCAGTACTTC. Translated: CASSLLGQANSYEQYF. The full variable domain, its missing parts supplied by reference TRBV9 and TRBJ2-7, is DSGVTQTPKHLITATGQRVTLRCSPRSGDLSVYWYQQSLDQGLQFLIQYYNGEERAKGNILERFSAQQFPDLHSELNLSSLELGDSALYFCASSLLGQANSYEQYFGPGTRLTVT.

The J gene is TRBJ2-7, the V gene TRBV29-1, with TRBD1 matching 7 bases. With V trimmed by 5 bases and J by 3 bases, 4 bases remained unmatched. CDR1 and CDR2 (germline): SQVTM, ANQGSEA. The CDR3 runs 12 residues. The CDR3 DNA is TGCAGCGTTCGACAGGGTCACTACGAGCAGTACTTC. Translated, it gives CSVRQGHYEQYF.

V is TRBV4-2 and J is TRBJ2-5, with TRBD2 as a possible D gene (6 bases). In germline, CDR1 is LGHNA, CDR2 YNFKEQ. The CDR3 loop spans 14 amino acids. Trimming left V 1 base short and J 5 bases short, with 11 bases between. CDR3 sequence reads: CASSQAGDAETQYF. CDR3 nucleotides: TGTGCCAGCAGCCAAGCGGGAGATGCGGAGACCCAGTACTTC.

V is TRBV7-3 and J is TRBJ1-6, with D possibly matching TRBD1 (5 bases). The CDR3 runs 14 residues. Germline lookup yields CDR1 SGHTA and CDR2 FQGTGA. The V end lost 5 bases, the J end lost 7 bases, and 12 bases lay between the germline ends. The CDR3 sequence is CASSLDRDNSPLHF. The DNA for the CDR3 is TGTGCCAGCAGCCTCGACAGAGACAATTCACCCCTCCACTTT.

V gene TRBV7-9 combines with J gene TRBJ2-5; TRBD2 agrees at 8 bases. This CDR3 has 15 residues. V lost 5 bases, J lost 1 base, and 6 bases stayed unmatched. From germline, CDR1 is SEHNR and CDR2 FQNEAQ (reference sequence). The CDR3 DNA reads TGTGCCAGCAGCCGCGGGGGGACCGTCCAAGAGACCCAGTACTTC. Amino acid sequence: CASSRGGTVQETQYF. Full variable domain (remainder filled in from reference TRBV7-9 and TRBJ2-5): DTGVSQNPRHKITKRGQNVTFRCDPISEHNRLYWYRQTLGQGPEFLTYFQNEAQLEKSRLLSDRFSAERPKGSFSTLEIQRTEQGDSAMYLCASSRGGTVQETQYFGPGTRLLVL.

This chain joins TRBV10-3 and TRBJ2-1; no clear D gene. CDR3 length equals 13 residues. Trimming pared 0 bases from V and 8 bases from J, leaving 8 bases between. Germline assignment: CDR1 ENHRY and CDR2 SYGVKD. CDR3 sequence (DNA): TGTGCCATCAGTGAGTCTCCCGAGCATGAGCAGTTCTTC. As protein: CAISESPEHEQFF.

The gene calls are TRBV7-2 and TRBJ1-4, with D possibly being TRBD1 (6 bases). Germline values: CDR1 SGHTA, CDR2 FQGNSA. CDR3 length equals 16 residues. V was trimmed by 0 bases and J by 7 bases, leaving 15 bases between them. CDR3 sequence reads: CASSLALGGAGEKLFF. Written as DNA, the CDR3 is TGTGCCAGCAGCTTAGCGCTCGGGGGGGCGGGTGAAAAACTGTTTTTT.

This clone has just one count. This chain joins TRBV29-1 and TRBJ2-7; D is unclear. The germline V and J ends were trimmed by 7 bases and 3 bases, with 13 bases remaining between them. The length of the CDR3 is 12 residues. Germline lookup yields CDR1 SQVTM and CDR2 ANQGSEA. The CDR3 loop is CSAWLPGYEQYF. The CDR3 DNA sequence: TGCAGCGCCTGGCTACCAGGCTACGAGCAGTACTTC.

CDR3 protein: CASSLDRARGETQYF. The CDR3, as DNA: TGCGCCAGCAGCTTGGACAGGGCCAGGGGGGAGACCCAGTACTTC. This chain links TRBV5-1 with TRBJ2-5; TRBD1 aligns across 7 bases. V shed 0 bases and J 5 bases; nucleotides not matched to a gene: 7. The CDR3 covers 15 residues. Per the germline V gene, CDR1 is SGHRS and CDR2 is YFSETQ.